Listed below are T cell receptor beta chains from one sample, sequenced in a study of STAT5B mutations in CD4+ large granular lymphocyte leukemia. This table comes from immunoSEQ multiplex PCR, and its TCRdb copy is limited to in-frame clones, with some not included. The table records over 25,000 clones, around four fifths of them present only once. Source material: CD4+ T cells from blood buffy coats. The receptors stem from a human donor in good health. The CDR3 runs from the conserved cysteine through the conserved F or W. Each record gives: V gene, clone size, D gene, J gene, CDR3 DNA, CDR3 protein. D genes are given only for firm matches. Clone size is not always given. Where it is, it says once, few, many or a class for expanded clones.

v_gene: TRBV5-1; abundance: few; d_gene: TRBD2; j_gene: TRBJ2-7; CDR3nt: TGCGCCAGCAGCTTCTCTAGCGGGATTTCCTCCTACGAGCAGTACTTC; CDR3aa: CASSFSSGISSYEQYF
v_gene: TRBV5-6; abundance: .; d_gene: .; j_gene: TRBJ2-5; CDR3nt: TGTGCCAGCAGCTTCGGTCGCCAAGAGACCCAGTACTTC; CDR3aa: CASSFGRQETQYF
v_gene: TRBV19; abundance: .; d_gene: .; j_gene: TRBJ1-3; CDR3nt: TGTGCCAGTAGTGTAGTCTACTTCTCTGGAAACACCATATATTTT; CDR3aa: CASSVVYFSGNTIYF
v_gene: TRBV10-1; abundance: few; d_gene: TRBD1; j_gene: TRBJ2-7; CDR3nt: TGCGCCAGCAGCGGACAGGGCTCCTACGAGCAGTACTTC; CDR3aa: CASSGQGSYEQYF
v_gene: TRBV28; abundance: few; d_gene: .; j_gene: TRBJ1-3; CDR3nt: TGTGCCAGCAGTTCCCTATTTTGGAGGGAGAATCGAAACACCATATATTTT; CDR3aa: CASSSLFWRENRNTIYF
v_gene: TRBV28; abundance: .; d_gene: .; j_gene: TRBJ2-1; CDR3nt: TGTGCCAGCAAGCCGGCCGGGACTGTGGGCAATGAGCAGTTCTTC; CDR3aa: CASKPAGTVGNEQFF
v_gene: TRBV6-6; abundance: .; d_gene: .; j_gene: TRBJ1-1; CDR3nt: TGTGCCAGCAGTGCGGGGGCGAACACTGAAGCTTTCTTT; CDR3aa: CASSAGANTEAFF
v_gene: TRBV10-1; abundance: once; d_gene: TRBD2; j_gene: TRBJ2-3; CDR3nt: TGCGCCAGCAGTGAGTCGATAGGACTAGCGGGAGGAGGAGATACGCAGTATTTT; CDR3aa: CASSESIGLAGGGDTQYF
v_gene: TRBV15; abundance: once; d_gene: .; j_gene: TRBJ2-7; CDR3nt: TGTGCCACCAGCATCGGAAGGCTCTACGAGCAGTACTTC; CDR3aa: CATSIGRLYEQYF
v_gene: TRBV19; abundance: .; d_gene: .; j_gene: TRBJ2-7; CDR3nt: TGTGCCAGTAGCCCTATCGGTGGGGGGATTTCGTACGAGCAGTACTTC; CDR3aa: CASSPIGGGISYEQYF
v_gene: TRBV6-1; abundance: once; d_gene: TRBD2; j_gene: TRBJ2-1; CDR3nt: TGTGCCAGCAGGGGGAGGGGACTAGTCTACAATGAGCAGTTCTTC; CDR3aa: CASRGRGLVYNEQFF
v_gene: TRBV9; abundance: .; d_gene: TRBD2; j_gene: TRBJ2-1; CDR3nt: TGTGCCAGCAGCGTAGGGCTAGCGGGAGGGGAAGAGCAGTTCTTC; CDR3aa: CASSVGLAGGEEQFF